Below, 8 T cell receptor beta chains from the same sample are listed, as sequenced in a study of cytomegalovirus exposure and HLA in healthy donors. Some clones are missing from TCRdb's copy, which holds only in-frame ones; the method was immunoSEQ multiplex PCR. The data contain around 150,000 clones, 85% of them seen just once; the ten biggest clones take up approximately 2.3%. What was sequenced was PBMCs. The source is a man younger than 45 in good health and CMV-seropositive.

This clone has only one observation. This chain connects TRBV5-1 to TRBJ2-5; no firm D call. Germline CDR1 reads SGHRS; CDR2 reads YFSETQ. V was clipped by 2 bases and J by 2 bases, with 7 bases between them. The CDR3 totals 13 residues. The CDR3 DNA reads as TGCGCCAGCAGCTTCGGGTTTCAAGAGACCCAGTACTTC. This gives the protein CASSFGFQETQYF.

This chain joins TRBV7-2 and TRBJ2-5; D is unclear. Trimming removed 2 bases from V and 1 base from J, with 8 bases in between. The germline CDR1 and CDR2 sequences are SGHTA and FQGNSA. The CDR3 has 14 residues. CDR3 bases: TGTGCCAGCAGCTTATCCAGGATCCAAGAGACCCAGTACTTC. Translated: CASSLSRIQETQYF.

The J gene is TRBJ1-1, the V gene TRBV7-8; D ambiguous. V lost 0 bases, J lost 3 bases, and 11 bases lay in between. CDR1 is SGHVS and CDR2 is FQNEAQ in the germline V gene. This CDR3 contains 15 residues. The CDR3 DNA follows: TGTGCCAGCAGCTTAGCGCCGGGGAGGGACACTGAAGCTTTCTTT. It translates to CASSLAPGRDTEAFF.

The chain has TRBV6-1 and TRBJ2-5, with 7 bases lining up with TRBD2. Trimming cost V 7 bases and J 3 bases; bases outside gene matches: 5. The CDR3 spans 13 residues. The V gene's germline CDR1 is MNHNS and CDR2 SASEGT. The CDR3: CASTSGGKETQYF. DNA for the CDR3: TGTGCCAGCACCTCGGGAGGCAAAGAGACCCAGTACTTC.

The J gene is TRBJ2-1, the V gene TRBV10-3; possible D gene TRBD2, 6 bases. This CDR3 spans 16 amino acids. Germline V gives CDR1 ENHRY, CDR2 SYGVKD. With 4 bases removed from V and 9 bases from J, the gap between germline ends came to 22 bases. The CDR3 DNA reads TGTGCCATCAGTGTCTCGGGAGACTACGAACGTGGTGAGCAGTTCTTC. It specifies CAISVSGDYERGEQFF.

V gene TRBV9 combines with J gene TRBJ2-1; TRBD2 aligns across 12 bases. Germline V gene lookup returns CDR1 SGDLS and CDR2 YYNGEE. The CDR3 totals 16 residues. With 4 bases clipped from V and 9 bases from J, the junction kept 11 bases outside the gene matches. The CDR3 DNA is TGTGCCAGCAGCCCCCTCCTAGCGGGGGGGGGAGTTGAGCAGTTCTTC. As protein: CASSPLLAGGGVEQFF.

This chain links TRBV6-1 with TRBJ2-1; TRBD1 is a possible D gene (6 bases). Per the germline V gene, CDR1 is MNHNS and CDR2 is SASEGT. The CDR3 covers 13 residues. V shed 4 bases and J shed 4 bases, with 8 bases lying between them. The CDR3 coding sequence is TGTGCCAGCAGTGGGACAGCGTACAATGAGCAGTTCTTC. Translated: CASSGTAYNEQFF.

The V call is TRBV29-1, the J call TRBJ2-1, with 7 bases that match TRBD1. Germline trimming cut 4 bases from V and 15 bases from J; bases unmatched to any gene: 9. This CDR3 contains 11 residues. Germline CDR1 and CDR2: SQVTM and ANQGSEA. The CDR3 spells CSVGGRTGWFF. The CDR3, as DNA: TGCAGCGTTGGGGGACGGACAGGATGGTTCTTC.